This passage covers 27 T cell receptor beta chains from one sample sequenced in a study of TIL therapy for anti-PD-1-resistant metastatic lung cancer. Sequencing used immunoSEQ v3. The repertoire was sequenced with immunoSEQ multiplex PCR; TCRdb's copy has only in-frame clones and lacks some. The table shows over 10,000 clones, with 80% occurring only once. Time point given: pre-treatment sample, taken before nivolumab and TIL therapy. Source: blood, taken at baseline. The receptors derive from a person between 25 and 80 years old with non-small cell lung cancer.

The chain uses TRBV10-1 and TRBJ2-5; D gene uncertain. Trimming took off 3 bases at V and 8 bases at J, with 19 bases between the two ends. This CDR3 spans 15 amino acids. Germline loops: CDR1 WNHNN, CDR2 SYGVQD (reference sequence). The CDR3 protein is CASSDFDRPGVTQYF. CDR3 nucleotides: TGCGCCAGCAGTGACTTCGACCGCCCTGGGGTTACCCAGTACTTC.

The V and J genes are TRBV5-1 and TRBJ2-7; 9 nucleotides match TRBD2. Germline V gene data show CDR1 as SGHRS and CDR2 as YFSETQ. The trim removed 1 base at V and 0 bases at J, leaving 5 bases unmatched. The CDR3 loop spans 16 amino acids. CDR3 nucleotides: TGCGCCAGCAGCTTGTCGCTAGCGGGAAACTCCTACGAGCAGTACTTC. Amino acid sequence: CASSLSLAGNSYEQYF.

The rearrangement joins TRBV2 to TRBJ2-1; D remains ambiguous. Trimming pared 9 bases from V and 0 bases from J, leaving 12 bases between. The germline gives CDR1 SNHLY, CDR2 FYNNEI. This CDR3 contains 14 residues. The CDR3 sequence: CASCLSSSYNEQFF. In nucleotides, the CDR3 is TGTGCCAGTTGCCTTTCGAGCTCCTACAATGAGCAGTTCTTC.

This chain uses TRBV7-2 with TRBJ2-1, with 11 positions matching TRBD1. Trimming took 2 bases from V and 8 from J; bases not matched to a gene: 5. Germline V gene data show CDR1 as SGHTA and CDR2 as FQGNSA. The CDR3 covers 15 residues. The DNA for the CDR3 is TGTGCCAGCAGCTTAATGGGACAGGGGGGAGATGAGCAGTTCTTC. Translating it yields CASSLMGQGGDEQFF.

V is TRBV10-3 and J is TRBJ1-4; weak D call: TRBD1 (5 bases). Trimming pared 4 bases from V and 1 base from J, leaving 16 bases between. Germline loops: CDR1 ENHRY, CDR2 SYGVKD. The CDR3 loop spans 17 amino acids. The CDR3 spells CAISASSGKGTNEKLFF. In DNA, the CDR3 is TGTGCCATCAGTGCAAGCTCAGGGAAGGGAACTAATGAAAAACTGTTTTTT.

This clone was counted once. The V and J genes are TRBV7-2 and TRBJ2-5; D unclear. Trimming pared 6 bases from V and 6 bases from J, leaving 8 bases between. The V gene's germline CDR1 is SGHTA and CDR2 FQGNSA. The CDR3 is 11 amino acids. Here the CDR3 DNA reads TGTGCCAGCAGAGACGATCAGACCCAGTACTTC. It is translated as CASRDDQTQYF.

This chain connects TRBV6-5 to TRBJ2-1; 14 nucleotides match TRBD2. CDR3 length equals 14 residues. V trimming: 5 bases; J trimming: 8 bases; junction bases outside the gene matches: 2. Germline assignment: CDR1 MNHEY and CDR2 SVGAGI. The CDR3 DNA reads TGTGCCAGCAGTCAGGGACTAGCGGGAGATGAGCAGTTCTTC. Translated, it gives CASSQGLAGDEQFF.

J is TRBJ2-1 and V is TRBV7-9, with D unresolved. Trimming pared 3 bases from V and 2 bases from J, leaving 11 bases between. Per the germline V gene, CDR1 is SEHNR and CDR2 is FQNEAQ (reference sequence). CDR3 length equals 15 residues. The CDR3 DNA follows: TGTGCCAGCAGCTTGACGAAGAGAACCTACAATGAGCAGTTCTTC. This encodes CASSLTKRTYNEQFF. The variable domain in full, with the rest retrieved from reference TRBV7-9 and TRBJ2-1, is DTGVSQNPRHKITKRGQNVTFRCDPISEHNRLYWYRQTLGQGPEFLTYFQNEAQLEKSRLLSDRFSAERPKGSFSTLEIQRTEQGDSAMYLCASSLTKRTYNEQFFGPGTRLTVL.

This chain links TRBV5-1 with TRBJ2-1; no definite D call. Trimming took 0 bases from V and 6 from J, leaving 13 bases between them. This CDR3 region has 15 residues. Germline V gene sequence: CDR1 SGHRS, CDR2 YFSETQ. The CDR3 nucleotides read TGCGCCAGCAGCTTGGGTAATCGACAAATCAATGAGCAGTTCTTC. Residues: CASSLGNRQINEQFF.

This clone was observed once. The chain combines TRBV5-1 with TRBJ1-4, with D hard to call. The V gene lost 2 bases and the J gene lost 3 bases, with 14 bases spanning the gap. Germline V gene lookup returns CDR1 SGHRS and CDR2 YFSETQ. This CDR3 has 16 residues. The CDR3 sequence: CASSFFFGVANEKLFF. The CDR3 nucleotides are TGCGCCAGCAGCTTTTTCTTCGGGGTGGCTAATGAAAAACTGTTTTTT.

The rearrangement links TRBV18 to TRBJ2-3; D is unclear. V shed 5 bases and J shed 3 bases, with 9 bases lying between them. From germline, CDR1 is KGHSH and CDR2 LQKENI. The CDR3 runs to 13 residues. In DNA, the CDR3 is TGTGCCAGCTCAGCCGAAACAACAGATACGCAGTATTTT. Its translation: CASSAETTDTQYF.

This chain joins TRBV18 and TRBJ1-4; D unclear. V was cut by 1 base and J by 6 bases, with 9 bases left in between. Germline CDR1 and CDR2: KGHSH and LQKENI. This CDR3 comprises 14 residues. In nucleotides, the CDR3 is TGTGCCAGCTCACCACAGGGTGGGGATGAAAAACTGTTTTTT. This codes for CASSPQGGDEKLFF.

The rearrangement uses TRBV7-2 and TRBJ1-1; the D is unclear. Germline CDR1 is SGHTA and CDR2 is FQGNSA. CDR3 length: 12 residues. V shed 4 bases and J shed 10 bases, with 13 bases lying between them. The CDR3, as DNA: TGTGCCAGCAGCTCCGACTCCTTCCGAGCTTTCTTT. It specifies CASSSDSFRAFF.

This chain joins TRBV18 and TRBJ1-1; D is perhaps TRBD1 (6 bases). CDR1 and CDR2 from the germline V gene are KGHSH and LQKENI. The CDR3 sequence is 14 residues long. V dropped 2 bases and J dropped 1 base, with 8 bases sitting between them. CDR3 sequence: CASSPAQGNTEAFF. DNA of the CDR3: TGTGCCAGCTCACCAGCACAGGGGAACACTGAAGCTTTCTTT.

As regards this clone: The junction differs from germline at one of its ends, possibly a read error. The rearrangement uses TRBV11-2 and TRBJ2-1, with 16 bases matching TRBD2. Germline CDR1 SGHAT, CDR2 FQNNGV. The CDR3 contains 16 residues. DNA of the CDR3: TGCGCCAGCAGCCAAGGGACTAGCGGGAGGGCCAATGAGCAGTTCTTC. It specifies CASSQGTSGRANEQFF.

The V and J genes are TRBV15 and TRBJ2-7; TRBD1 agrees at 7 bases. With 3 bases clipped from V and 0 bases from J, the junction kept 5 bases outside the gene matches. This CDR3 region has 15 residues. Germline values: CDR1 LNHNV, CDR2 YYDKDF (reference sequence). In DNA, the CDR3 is TGTGCCACCAGCAGGTCCGGGACAGCCTCCTACGAGCAGTACTTC. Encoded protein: CATSRSGTASYEQYF.

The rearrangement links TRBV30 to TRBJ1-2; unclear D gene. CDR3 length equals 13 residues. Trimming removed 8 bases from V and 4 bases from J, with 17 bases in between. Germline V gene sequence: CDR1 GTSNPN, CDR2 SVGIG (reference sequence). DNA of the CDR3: TGTGCCCAAACCGGGGAGAGCGGCTATGGCTACACCTTC. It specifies CAQTGESGYGYTF.

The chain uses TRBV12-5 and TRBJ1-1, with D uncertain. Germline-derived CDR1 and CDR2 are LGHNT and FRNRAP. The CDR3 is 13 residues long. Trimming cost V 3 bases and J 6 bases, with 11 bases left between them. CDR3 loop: CASGLVQAAEAFF. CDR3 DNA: TGTGCTAGTGGTTTAGTCCAGGCGGCTGAAGCTTTCTTT.

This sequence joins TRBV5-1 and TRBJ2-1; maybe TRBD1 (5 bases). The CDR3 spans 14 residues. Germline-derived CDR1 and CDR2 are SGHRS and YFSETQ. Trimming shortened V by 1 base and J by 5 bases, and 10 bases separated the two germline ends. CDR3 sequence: CASSLLTGNNEQFF. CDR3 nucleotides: TGCGCCAGCAGCTTGTTAACAGGAAACAATGAGCAGTTCTTC.

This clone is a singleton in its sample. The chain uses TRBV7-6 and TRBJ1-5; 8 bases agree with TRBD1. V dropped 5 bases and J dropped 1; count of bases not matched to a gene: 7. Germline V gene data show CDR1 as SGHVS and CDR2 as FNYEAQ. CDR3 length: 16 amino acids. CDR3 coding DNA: TGTGCCAGCAGCCCCCTCGGACAGGGAAGCAATCAGCCCCAGCATTTT. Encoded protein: CASSPLGQGSNQPQHF.

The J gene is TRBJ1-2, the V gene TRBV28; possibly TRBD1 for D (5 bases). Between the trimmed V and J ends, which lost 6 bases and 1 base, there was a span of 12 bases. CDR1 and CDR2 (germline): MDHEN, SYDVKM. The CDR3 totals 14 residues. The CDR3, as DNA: TGTGCCAGCAGAGGGGCAGGGAATAACTATGGCTACACCTTC. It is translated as CASRGAGNNYGYTF.

CDR3 sequence (DNA): TGTGCCAGTAGACGCGGGCGAACCAGCTCCTACAATGAGCAGTTCTTC. Translating gives CASRRGRTSSYNEQFF. The chain links TRBV19 to TRBJ2-1; tentatively, D is TRBD2 (5 bases). Germline assignment: CDR1 LNHDA and CDR2 SQIVND (reference sequence). CDR3 length: 16 amino acids. The V and J ends lost 6 bases and 0 bases respectively, with 15 bases between them.

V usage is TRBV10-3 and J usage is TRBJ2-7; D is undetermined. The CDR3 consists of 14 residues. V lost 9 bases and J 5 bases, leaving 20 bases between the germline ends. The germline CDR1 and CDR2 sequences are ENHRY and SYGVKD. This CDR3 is CAILPTGFGHEQYF. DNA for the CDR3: TGTGCCATACTCCCGACCGGGTTCGGTCACGAGCAGTACTTC.

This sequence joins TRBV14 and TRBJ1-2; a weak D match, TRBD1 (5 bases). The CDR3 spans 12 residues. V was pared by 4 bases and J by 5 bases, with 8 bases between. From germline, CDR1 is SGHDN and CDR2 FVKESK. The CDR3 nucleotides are TGTGCCAGCAGCCCCCAGGGATATGGCTACACCTTC. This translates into CASSPQGYGYTF.

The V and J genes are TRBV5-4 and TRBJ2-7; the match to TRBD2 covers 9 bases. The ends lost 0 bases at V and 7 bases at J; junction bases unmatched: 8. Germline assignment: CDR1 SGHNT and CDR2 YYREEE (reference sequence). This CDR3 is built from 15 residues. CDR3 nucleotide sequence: TGTGCCAGCAGCTTGGATGCTAGCGGGACTGGGGAGCAGTACTTC. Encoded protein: CASSLDASGTGEQYF.

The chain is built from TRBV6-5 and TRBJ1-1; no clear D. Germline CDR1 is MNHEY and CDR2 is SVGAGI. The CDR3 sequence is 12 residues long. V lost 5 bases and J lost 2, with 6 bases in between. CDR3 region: CASSIGNTEAFF. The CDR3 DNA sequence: TGTGCCAGCAGTATAGGAAACACTGAAGCTTTCTTT.

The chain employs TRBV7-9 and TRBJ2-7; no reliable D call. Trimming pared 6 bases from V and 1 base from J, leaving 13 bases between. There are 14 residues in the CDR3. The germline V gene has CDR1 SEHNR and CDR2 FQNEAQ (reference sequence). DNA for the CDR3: TGTGCCAGCAGTCCCTCAAACCCGTCCTACGAGCAGTACTTC. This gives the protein CASSPSNPSYEQYF.